This T cell receptor beta chain was recorded in a study of CD8+CD57+ T cells in acquired aplastic anemia. About the study: Isolated CD4+ and CD8+ cells, once sorted, yielded DNA averaging about 3.4 ug.

In its sample, this clonotype was seen once. The final CDR3 position lacks the conserved phenylalanine or tryptophan, pointing to a likely read error. The DNA is left out, because the CDR3 cannot be placed on it with certainty; the CDR3 is given as TCRdb lists it. Profiling of TCR beta VDJ combinations and CDR3 sequences used genomic DNA as template. MiXCR, applied by TCRdb to the reads, yields one record per CDR3 protein. The repertoire holds approximately 250,000 distinct CDR3 sequences, with approximately 79% as singletons. Germline-derived CDR1 and CDR2 are SEHNR and FQNEAQ (reference sequence). The length of the CDR3 is 13 amino acids, counting both ends. Before being chosen for sequencing, patients had shown CD8+CD57+ cell expansion by flow cytometry. There was no therapy given to any patient before the blood sampling took place.

Sample: sorted CD4+, CD8+, or CD8+CD57+ T cells (not recorded which) from PBMCs. The chain is built from TRBV7-9 and TRBJ2-3; the D call TRBD1 from the table was never checked on the DNA. The TCR was taken from a human donor with aplastic anemia. CDR3 region: CASSFRRSGAHDE.